The 26 T cell receptor beta chains below come from one sample, sequenced in a study of cytomegalovirus exposure and HLA in healthy donors. The protocol was immunoSEQ multiplex PCR, while the TCRdb copy is restricted to in-frame clones and leaves out a portion. The sample lists 140,000 to 150,000 clones; 94% were seen once. Source material: PBMCs. The receptors stem from a man aged 18 to 30 in good health and CMV-seropositive.

The chain uses TRBV29-1 and TRBJ2-2; 7 nucleotides match TRBD1. Trimming removed 4 bases from V and 10 bases from J; junction bases left unmatched: 15. The germline V gene encodes CDR1 SQVTM and CDR2 ANQGSEA. This CDR3 has 15 residues. The DNA for the CDR3 is TGCAGCGTTGCGTCTGGAGCGGCAGGGGGAGAGGAGCTGTTTTTT. Encoded protein: CSVASGAAGGEELFF.

J is TRBJ2-5 and V is TRBV2, with TRBD2 identical over 9 bases. The length of the CDR3 is 16 residues. The V and J ends lost 4 bases and 5 bases, in that order; junction bases with no gene match: 11. Germline V gives CDR1 SNHLY, CDR2 FYNNEI. The chain's CDR3 is CASSGSAGGPAETQYF. The CDR3 DNA sequence: TGTGCCAGCAGTGGTTCGGCGGGAGGGCCGGCGGAGACCCAGTACTTC. The variable domain in full, completed from reference TRBV2 and TRBJ2-5, reads EPEVTQTPSHQVTQMGQEVILRCVPISNHLYFYWYRQILGQKVEFLVSFYNNEISEKSEIFDDQFSVERPDGSNFTLKIRSTKLEDSAMYFCASSGSAGGPAETQYFGPGTRLLVL.

V is TRBV6-1 and J is TRBJ2-7; TRBD1 matches 8 bases. CDR1 is MNHNS and CDR2 is SASEGT in the germline V gene. Trimming removed 7 bases from V and 3 bases from J; junction bases left unmatched: 5. The CDR3 has 13 amino acids. The CDR3 sequence is CASTGTGIYEQYF. The CDR3 DNA reads TGTGCCAGCACCGGGACAGGCATCTACGAGCAGTACTTC.

The genes are TRBV27 and TRBJ2-7, with TRBD2 identical over 11 bases. With 4 bases clipped from V and 3 bases from J, the junction kept 5 bases outside the gene matches. Germline V gene lookup returns CDR1 MNHEY and CDR2 SMNVEV (reference sequence). CDR3 length: 15 amino acids. CDR3: CASSSRSGRVYEQYF. The CDR3 DNA is TGTGCCAGCAGTTCCCGTAGCGGGAGGGTCTACGAGCAGTACTTC.

This chain links TRBV10-2 with TRBJ2-3; no reliable D call. The germline CDR1 and CDR2 sequences are WSHSY and SAAADI. V shed 3 bases and J shed 4 bases, with 5 bases lying between them. This CDR3 spans 12 amino acids. CDR3 in amino acids: CASSDTPDTQYF. CDR3 DNA sequence: TGCGCCAGCAGTGACACACCAGATACGCAGTATTTT.

The V gene is TRBV5-4, the J gene TRBJ2-2; a weak D match, TRBD1 (6 bases). Deletions cut 5 bases from V and 6 bases from J, with 17 bases between. Germline loops: CDR1 SGHNT, CDR2 YYREEE (reference sequence). The CDR3 extends over 15 amino acids. In nucleotides, the CDR3 is TGTGCCAGCAGTTCCCAGGACAGATACCCCGGGGAGCTGTTTTTT. Translating gives CASSSQDRYPGELFF.

The chain couples TRBV7-6 to TRBJ2-3, with D perhaps matching TRBD2 (5 bases). There are 14 residues in the CDR3. Between the trimmed V and J ends, which lost 3 bases and 4 bases, there was a span of 11 bases. Per germline, CDR1 SGHVS and CDR2 FNYEAQ. The CDR3 region is CASSLRVPADTQYF. CDR3 bases: TGTGCCAGCAGCTTGAGGGTACCGGCAGATACGCAGTATTTT.

The chain recombines TRBV5-1 with TRBJ1-2; D might be TRBD1 (6 bases). CDR1 and CDR2 (germline): SGHRS, YFSETQ. The CDR3 is 13 amino acids. V was pared by 4 bases and J by 7 bases, with 14 bases between. Written as DNA, the CDR3 is TGCGCCAGCAGCCCGGACAGAGTCTCTGGCTACACCTTC. Translating gives CASSPDRVSGYTF.

The chain couples TRBV10-3 to TRBJ2-1, with a tentative D call TRBD1 (5 bases). Germline loops: CDR1 ENHRY, CDR2 SYGVKD. Between the trimmed V and J ends, which lost 4 bases and 5 bases, there was a span of 12 bases. CDR3 size: 14 residues. CDR3 nucleotides: TGTGCCATCAGTGGCCAGGGTCTTAACAATGAGCAGTTCTTC. Encoded protein: CAISGQGLNNEQFF.

The V call is TRBV6-6, the J call TRBJ2-1; weak D call: TRBD1 (5 bases). V was pared by 4 bases and J by 2 bases, with 15 bases between. This CDR3 comprises 16 residues. The germline V gene has CDR1 MNHNY and CDR2 SVGAGI (reference sequence). CDR3 amino acids: CASSSVGQGPYNEQFF. The CDR3 DNA reads TGTGCCAGCAGTTCCGTGGGTCAGGGCCCCTACAATGAGCAGTTCTTC.

The chain joins TRBV5-1 to TRBJ2-1; D is perhaps TRBD2 (5 bases). V was cut by 4 bases and J by 0 bases, with 17 bases left in between. The CDR3 has 17 residues. Germline CDR1 reads SGHRS; CDR2 reads YFSETQ. The CDR3 nucleotides read TGCGCCAGCAGCGGAAACCTCGGGATTGTCTCCTACAATGAGCAGTTCTTC. Translation: CASSGNLGIVSYNEQFF.

The chain has TRBV7-2 and TRBJ2-7, with 7 bases aligning to TRBD1. The V and J ends lost 2 bases and 2 bases, in that order; junction bases with no gene match: 12. This CDR3 spans 17 amino acids. Per germline, CDR1 SGHTA and CDR2 FQGNSA. For the CDR3, the DNA is TGTGCCAGCAGCTTAAGGTCTGGGACAGACCTTCCCTACGAGCAGTACTTC. Translation: CASSLRSGTDLPYEQYF.

This CDR3 is CASSIMTGGRNQPQHF. CDR3 in DNA: TGTGCCAGTAGTATAATGACAGGGGGCCGCAATCAGCCCCAGCATTTT. The rearrangement links TRBV19 to TRBJ1-5, with 10 positions matching TRBD1. The germline V gene has CDR1 LNHDA and CDR2 SQIVND (reference sequence). This CDR3 region has 16 residues. Trimming cost V 2 bases and J 2 bases; bases outside gene matches: 3.

The J gene is TRBJ2-1, the V gene TRBV19; 9 bases match TRBD2. CDR1 and CDR2 from the germline V gene are LNHDA and SQIVND (reference sequence). With V trimmed by 5 bases and J by 9 bases, 11 bases remained unmatched. The CDR3 loop spans 15 amino acids. The DNA of the CDR3 is TGTGCCAGTAGTTTTAGCGGGAGTTCACTTGGTGAGCAGTTCTTC. Protein: CASSFSGSSLGEQFF.

The chain employs TRBV9 and TRBJ2-2, with a weak D call TRBD2 (6 bases). The CDR3 loop spans 16 amino acids. CDR1 and CDR2 (germline): SGDLS, YYNGEE. Trimming cost V 3 bases and J 7 bases, with 19 bases left between them. The DNA for the CDR3 is TGTGCCAGCAGCGAGGGAGGACTAACTTGGAACGGGGAGCTGTTTTTT. Encoded protein: CASSEGGLTWNGELFF.

The chain is built from TRBV5-1 and TRBJ1-2; 7 positions match TRBD1. The CDR3 length is 15 residues. Germline V gene sequence: CDR1 SGHRS, CDR2 YFSETQ. J gave up 5 bases and V 4 bases, and 11 bases lay outside the gene matches. The CDR3 here is CASSGSTGRRYGYTF. The CDR3 DNA reads TGCGCCAGCAGCGGCTCGACAGGGCGGAGGTATGGCTACACCTTC.

V usage is TRBV4-1 and J usage is TRBJ1-6; perhaps TRBD1 as D (5 bases). Germline loops: CDR1 MGHRA, CDR2 YSYEKL. The ends were cut back, 2 bases at V and 10 bases at J, with 18 bases in the middle. The CDR3 covers 16 residues. For the CDR3, the DNA is TGCGCCAGCAGCCAACACCTTCAGGGAACGCGGTCACCCCTCCACTTT. Its protein product is CASSQHLQGTRSPLHF.

The V call is TRBV30, the J call TRBJ2-7, with 7 bases identical to TRBD2. The CDR3 runs to 14 residues. Germline CDR1 reads GTSNPN; CDR2 reads SVGIG (reference sequence). With V trimmed by 4 bases and J by 6 bases, 12 bases remained unmatched. CDR3 DNA: TGTGCCTGGATTAAAGGGCGGGAGTGGAGCGAGCAGTACTTC. It translates to CAWIKGREWSEQYF.

The chain has TRBV5-1 and TRBJ2-7; D is ambiguous. Trimming took off 5 bases at V and 4 bases at J, with 7 bases between the two ends. This CDR3 comprises 11 residues. Per the germline V gene, CDR1 is SGHRS and CDR2 is YFSETQ. This CDR3 is CASRSGYEQYF. CDR3 nucleotide sequence: TGCGCCAGCAGATCAGGTTACGAGCAGTACTTC.

A note on this clone: At one of its ends the junction is not consistent with the germline gene, which may arise from a read error. This chain uses TRBV5-6 with TRBJ2-1, with TRBD2 matching over 13 bases. The CDR3 contains 15 residues. CDR1 SGHDT and CDR2 YYEEEE come from the germline V gene. Here the CDR3 reads CASSPPGTSGNGQFF. CDR3 DNA sequence: TGTGCCAGCAGCCCTCCCGGGACTAGCGGGAATGGGCAGTTCTTC.

This chain connects TRBV5-1 to TRBJ2-3; 9 nucleotides agree with TRBD2. The CDR3 runs to 13 residues. Unmatched junction bases numbered 3, after V lost 6 bases and J lost 4 bases. From germline, CDR1 is SGHRS and CDR2 YFSETQ. DNA for the CDR3: TGCGCCAGCAAGCGGGGGGTCGCAGATACGCAGTATTTT. Its protein product is CASKRGVADTQYF. The full variable domain, with the rest looked up from reference TRBV5-1 and TRBJ2-3, is KAGVTQTPRYLIKTRGQQVTLSCSPISGHRSVSWYQQTPGQGLQFLFEYFSETQRNKGNFPGRFSGRQFSNSRSEMNVSTLELGDSALYLCASKRGVADTQYFGPGTRLTVL.

The chain has TRBV2 and TRBJ2-2; no firm D call. Trimming took 7 bases from V and 6 from J, leaving 15 bases between them. CDR3 length: 14 amino acids. From germline, CDR1 is SNHLY and CDR2 FYNNEI. Here the CDR3 DNA reads TGTGCCAGCATGAGTCGGTCCCGGGCCGGGGAGCTGTTTTTT. It is translated as CASMSRSRAGELFF.

The chain is built from TRBV5-1 and TRBJ1-3, with TRBD1 identical over 7 bases. Trimming cost V 0 bases and J 0 bases; bases outside gene matches: 0. The CDR3 is 15 residues long. Germline V gives CDR1 SGHRS, CDR2 YFSETQ. CDR3 bases: TGCGCCAGCAGCTTGGAGGGGGCCTCTGGAAACACCATATATTTT. It yields the protein CASSLEGASGNTIYF.

The chain links TRBV7-6 to TRBJ2-7; TRBD2 aligns across 11 bases. V trimming: 5 bases; J trimming: 5 bases; junction bases outside the gene matches: 5. This CDR3 spans 14 amino acids. Germline assignment: CDR1 SGHVS and CDR2 FNYEAQ. CDR3 amino acids: CASSLGLAANEQYF. DNA of the CDR3: TGTGCCAGCAGCCTGGGACTAGCGGCGAACGAGCAGTACTTC.

The chain recombines TRBV5-1 with TRBJ2-5; 10 bases map to TRBD2. The CDR3 spans 14 residues. Looked up from germline, CDR1 is SGHRS and CDR2 is YFSETQ. V gave up 5 bases and J gave up 5 bases; unmatched junction bases: 6. The CDR3 loop is CASRASGSGETQYF. The CDR3 DNA follows: TGCGCCAGCAGGGCTAGCGGGAGTGGGGAGACCCAGTACTTC.

The chain uses TRBV27 and TRBJ2-7; 7 positions agree with TRBD1. V lost 5 bases to trimming and J lost 0 bases; unmatched junction nucleotides: 10. The CDR3 has 16 amino acids. Germline V gene data show CDR1 as MNHEY and CDR2 as SMNVEV (reference sequence). The CDR3 region has the DNA TGTGCCAGCAGTGCCCAGACAGGGCTCAGCTCCTACGAGCAGTACTTC. Protein product: CASSAQTGLSSYEQYF.